This T cell receptor beta chain was captured by sequencing in a study of CD8+ T cells in alopecia areata (dated by TCRdb to the late 2010s). Study-level background: The treated patients took part in an open-label pilot trial in which moderate-to-severe alopecia areata was treated with oral tofacitinib at 5 to 10 mg twice daily. Tofacitinib was given for 6 to 18 months, followed by 6 months of follow-up off drug to assess delayed response and recurrence. The SALT score, which quantifies the percentage of affected scalp surface area, was used to measure disease severity in treated patients. In both human patients and the C3H/HeJ mouse model, the study applied high-throughput TCRbeta sequencing to look at T cell clonal expansion in alopecia areata. On the human side, TCRbeta sequencing was run on scalp tissue and on sorted CD4+ and CD8+ peripheral blood T cells from healthy controls and from alopecia areata patients with either patchy or totalis/universalis disease. Biopsies were taken from tofacitinib-treated patients at baseline and again at 4 and 24 weeks into treatment, and several of those patients also had a later scalp biopsy. Clonality in the scalp was compared among normal scalp (n=4), patchy alopecia areata scalp (n=8), and alopecia totalis/universalis scalp (n=8). The RNA source kit depended on sample type: the PAXgene miRNA kit for fixed scalp, the miRNeasy kit for PBMCs, and the RNeasy kit for mouse skin. TCRbeta CDR3 regions were amplified by immunoSEQ multiplex PCR using 35 Vbeta forward and 13 Jbeta reverse primers.

A note on this clone: Which antigen it targets is not known. No per-base quality is available; no much larger clone lies one base away.

The library was generated by the immunoSEQ multiplex PCR assay. RNA was extracted from all samples and reverse transcribed into cDNA, which served as template for TCR sequencing. First-strand cDNA was synthesized with SuperScript III using a 2:1 mix of oligo-dT and random hexamers. A synthetic immune receptor repertoire was used to measure amplification bias, and any remaining bias was corrected computationally. On the study's bioinformatics: Raw reads were preprocessed to remove errors, and CDR3 was defined according to IMGT conventions as the region from the conserved cysteine to phenylalanine. Clonality was calculated as 1 minus Shannon entropy normalized by log2 of the number of productive unique TCRs. CD4 or CD8 identity of scalp clones was inferred by cross-referencing scalp TCRbeta sequences with sorted blood CD4 and CD8 repertoires. In TCRdb, the immuneACCESS table is reduced to in-frame sequences with V and J assigned. These tables do not hold every clone; where another copy was compared, an unresolved V gene accounts for under half, and the others remain unexplained. The DNA gave D and trimming, while V, J and clone size come from that table. Counted in this sample were around 190,000 clones; roughly 60% of them appeared once. The ten largest clones take up approximately 1% of the sample.

On the study overall, not on this receptor specifically: Shared TCR sequences between patients were less evident than in mice, which may be partly attributable to HLA diversity in the patient population. Compared with normal scalp, lesional scalp had higher clonality and more expanded CD8+ clones, particularly in alopecia totalis/universalis, a pattern that suggests antigenic drive. Unlike mouse skin, where gammadelta T cells dominate, normal human skin contains resident alphabeta T cells that get sequenced too, which complicates analysis of the scalp TCR repertoire. During tofacitinib treatment, many expanded lesional clones remained in scalp and blood, and this persistence may partly explain relapse after treatment is stopped. With tofacitinib, both scalp clonality and the number of expanded CD8+ clones among the top 100 scalp clones went down significantly. The treated cohort was small, with a single nonresponder, so links between baseline CD8+ expansion and response need larger studies.

From a lookup of the germline V gene (reference sequence), CDR1 and CDR2 are GTSNPN and SVGIG. The V and J ends are trimmed by 3 bases and 6 bases, leaving 15 bases between them. Including cysteine and phenylalanine, the CDR3 has 14 amino acids. CDR3 DNA is the only sequence kept; it has 42 bases, read in frame from the first base. This specimen's time point label, interpreted: about 25 weeks on oral tofacitinib. The treatment or condition label of this sample denotes: oral pan-JAK inhibitor, 5-10 mg twice daily. From alopecia areata patients, peripheral blood was collected along with lesional scalp punch biopsies. PBMCs were separated by density centrifugation and stained for CD3, CD4 and CD8, after which CD4+ and CD8+ T cells were sorted on a FACSAria.

The rearranged chain carries TRBV30 and TRBJ1-5, with a weak D call of TRBD1 (5 bases match). The sample was CD4+ T cells sorted from blood, taken at week 24, from a patient treated with tofacitinib. This TCR derives from a human donor with alopecia areata. The CDR3: CAWSPGGGTQPQHF. At the DNA level, the sequence is TGTGCCTGGAGCCCCGGTGGGGGGACTCAGCCCCAGCATTTT.